The 5 T cell receptor beta chains below come from one sample, sequenced in a study of cytomegalovirus exposure and HLA in healthy donors. The PCR ran on 60 Vbeta and 13 Jbeta primers. Using immunoSEQ multiplex PCR, the repertoire was profiled, and TCRdb retains in-frame clones only, with some absent. This table has roughly 100,000 clones, around 75% appearing once. The material sequenced was PBMCs. The receptors come from a man aged 45 to 65 in good health and CMV-seronegative.

V is TRBV5-1 and J is TRBJ1-1; possibly TRBD1 for D (5 bases). From germline, CDR1 is SGHRS and CDR2 YFSETQ. This CDR3 is 15 amino acids long. The V and J ends lost 3 bases and 5 bases respectively, with 17 bases between them. The CDR3 is CASSSLGRGGTEAFF. CDR3 DNA sequence: TGCGCCAGCAGCTCCTTAGGGAGGGGAGGGACTGAAGCTTTCTTT.

The V call is TRBV7-2, the J call TRBJ1-1; 7 bases are shared with TRBD1. The CDR3 consists of 15 residues. Germline loops: CDR1 SGHTA, CDR2 FQGNSA. J lost 0 bases, V lost 4 bases, and 5 bases had no gene match. The CDR3 region has the DNA TGTGCCAGCAGCTCTTACAGGGGATTGAACACTGAAGCTTTCTTT. Its translation is CASSSYRGLNTEAFF.

CDR3 nucleotides: TGTGCCAGCAGAAGGAGTGGGGCGTGGGATGAGCAGTTCTTC. It is translated as CASRRSGAWDEQFF. The chain is built from TRBV6-5 and TRBJ2-1; a weak D match, TRBD1 (5 bases). Trimming stripped 6 bases from V and 8 bases from J, with 17 bases between. The germline gives CDR1 MNHEY, CDR2 SVGAGI. The CDR3 sequence is 14 residues long.

The chain couples TRBV11-3 to TRBJ1-1; maybe TRBD1 (5 bases). The V gene's germline CDR1 is SGHNT and CDR2 YENEEA. The ends were cut back, 2 bases at V and 3 bases at J, with 10 bases in the middle. The CDR3 extends over 14 amino acids. For the CDR3, the DNA is TGTGCCAGCAGCTTATCAGGGTTCCACACTGAAGCTTTCTTT. It encodes CASSLSGFHTEAFF.

This chain links TRBV27 with TRBJ2-3; no clear D. Germline V gene data show CDR1 as MNHEY and CDR2 as SMNVEV (reference sequence). The V gene lost 3 bases and the J gene lost 1 base, with 14 bases spanning the gap. The CDR3 runs 16 residues. This chain's CDR3 is CASSLLRGRGTDTQYF. The CDR3 nucleotides are TGTGCCAGCAGTTTGTTGAGAGGCCGGGGCACAGATACGCAGTATTTT.